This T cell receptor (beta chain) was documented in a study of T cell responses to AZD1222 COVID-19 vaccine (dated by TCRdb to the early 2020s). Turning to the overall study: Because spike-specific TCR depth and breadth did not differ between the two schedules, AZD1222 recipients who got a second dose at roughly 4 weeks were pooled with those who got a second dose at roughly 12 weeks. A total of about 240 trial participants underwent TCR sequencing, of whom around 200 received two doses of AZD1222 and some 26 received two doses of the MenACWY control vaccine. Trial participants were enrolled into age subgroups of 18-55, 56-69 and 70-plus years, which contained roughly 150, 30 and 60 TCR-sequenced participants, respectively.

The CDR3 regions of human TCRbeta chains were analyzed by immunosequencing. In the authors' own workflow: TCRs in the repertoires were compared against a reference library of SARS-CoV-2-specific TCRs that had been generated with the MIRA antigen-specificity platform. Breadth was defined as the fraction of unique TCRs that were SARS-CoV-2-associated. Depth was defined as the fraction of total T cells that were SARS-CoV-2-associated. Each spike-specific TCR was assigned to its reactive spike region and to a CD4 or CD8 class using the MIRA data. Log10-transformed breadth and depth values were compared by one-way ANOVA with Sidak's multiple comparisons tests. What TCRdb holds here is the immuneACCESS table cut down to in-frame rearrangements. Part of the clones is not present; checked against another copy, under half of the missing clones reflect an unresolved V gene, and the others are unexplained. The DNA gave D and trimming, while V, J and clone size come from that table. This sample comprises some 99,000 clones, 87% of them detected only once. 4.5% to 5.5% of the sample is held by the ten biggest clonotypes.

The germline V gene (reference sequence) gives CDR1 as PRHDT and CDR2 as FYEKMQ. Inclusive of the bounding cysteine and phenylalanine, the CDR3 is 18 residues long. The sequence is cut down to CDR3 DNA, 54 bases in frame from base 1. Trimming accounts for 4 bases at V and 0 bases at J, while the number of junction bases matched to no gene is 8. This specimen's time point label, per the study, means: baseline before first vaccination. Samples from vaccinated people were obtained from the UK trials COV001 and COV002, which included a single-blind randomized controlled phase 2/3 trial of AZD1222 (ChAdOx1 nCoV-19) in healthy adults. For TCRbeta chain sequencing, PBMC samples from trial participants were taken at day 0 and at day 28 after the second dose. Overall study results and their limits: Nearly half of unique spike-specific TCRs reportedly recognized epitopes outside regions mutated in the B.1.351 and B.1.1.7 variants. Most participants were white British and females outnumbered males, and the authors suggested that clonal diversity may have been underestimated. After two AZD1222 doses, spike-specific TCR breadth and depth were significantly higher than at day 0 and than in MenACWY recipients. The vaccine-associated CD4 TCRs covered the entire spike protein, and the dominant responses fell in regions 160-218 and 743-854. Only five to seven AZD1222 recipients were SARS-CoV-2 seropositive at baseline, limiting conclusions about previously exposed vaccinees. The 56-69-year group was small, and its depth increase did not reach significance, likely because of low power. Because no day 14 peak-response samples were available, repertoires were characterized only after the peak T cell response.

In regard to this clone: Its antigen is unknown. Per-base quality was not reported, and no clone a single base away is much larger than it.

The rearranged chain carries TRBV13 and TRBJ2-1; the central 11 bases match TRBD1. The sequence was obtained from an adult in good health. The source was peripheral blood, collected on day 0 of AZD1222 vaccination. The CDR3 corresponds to CASSSTAGTGGSYNEQFF. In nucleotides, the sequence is TGTGCCAGCAGCTCCACGGCCGGGACAGGGGGCTCCTACAATGAGCAGTTCTTC. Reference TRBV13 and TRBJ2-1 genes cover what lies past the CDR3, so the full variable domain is AAGVIQSPRHLIKEKRETATLKCYPIPRHDTVYWYQQGPGQDPQFLISFYEKMQSDKGSIPDRFSAQQFSDYHSELNMSSLELGDSALYFCASSSTAGTGGSYNEQFFGPGTRLTVL.